The 18 T cell receptor beta chains below were found in one sample sequenced in a study of cytomegalovirus exposure and HLA in healthy donors. The PCR contained 60 Vbeta and 13 Jbeta primers. The method was immunoSEQ multiplex PCR; TCRdb's version includes in-frame clones alone and lacks a portion of them. The sample has 150,000 to 200,000 clones; 81% are singletons. Sequencing input: PBMCs. The receptors shown here come from a woman between 50 and 59 years old in good health and CMV-seronegative.

This chain connects TRBV9 to TRBJ2-2; 9 positions match TRBD1. With V trimmed by 4 bases and J by 7 bases, 8 bases remained unmatched. CDR1 SGDLS and CDR2 YYNGEE come from the germline V gene. The CDR3 runs to 15 residues. This CDR3 is CASSPGQGMIGELFF. DNA for the CDR3: TGTGCCAGCAGCCCCGGACAGGGGATGATCGGGGAGCTGTTTTTT. Full variable domain (remainder filled in from reference TRBV9 and TRBJ2-2): DSGVTQTPKHLITATGQRVTLRCSPRSGDLSVYWYQQSLDQGLQFLIQYYNGEERAKGNILERFSAQQFPDLHSELNLSSLELGDSALYFCASSPGQGMIGELFFGEGSRLTVL.

The chain combines TRBV10-3 with TRBJ2-2, with 7 bases lining up with TRBD2. CDR1 is ENHRY, CDR2 SYGVKD, per germline. CDR3 length equals 14 residues. Trimming took 6 bases from V and 2 from J; bases not matched to a gene: 3. In nucleotides, the CDR3 is TGTGCCATCAGAGGCGGGAGAAACACCGGGGAGCTGTTTTTT. Its protein is CAIRGGRNTGELFF.

This chain connects TRBV11-2 to TRBJ2-2, with 8 nucleotides matching TRBD2. This CDR3 region has 16 residues. Germline values: CDR1 SGHAT, CDR2 FQNNGV. V trimming: 0 bases; J trimming: 7 bases; junction bases outside the gene matches: 7. CDR3 coding DNA: TGTGCCAGCAGCTTAGATCGGGGGGGCCGAGGCGGGGAGCTGTTTTTT. This encodes CASSLDRGGRGGELFF.

This chain uses TRBV6-1 with TRBJ2-1, with D maybe TRBD2 (6 bases). The germline V and J ends were trimmed by 5 bases and 0 bases, with 11 bases remaining between them. Germline loops: CDR1 MNHNS, CDR2 SASEGT. This CDR3 has 15 residues. Here the CDR3 reads CASSTSSSSYNEQFF. CDR3 nucleotides: TGTGCCAGCAGTACTAGCTCAAGCTCCTACAATGAGCAGTTCTTC.

The table lists this clone with a few counts. The J gene is TRBJ2-4, the V gene TRBV7-2; 9 nucleotides agree with TRBD1. Germline assignment: CDR1 SGHTA and CDR2 FQGNSA. V shed 5 bases, J shed 2 bases, and the junction held 7 bases outside the gene matches. There are 16 residues in the CDR3. The CDR3 sequence: CASSLTGTGTKNIQYF. CDR3 sequence (DNA): TGTGCCAGCAGCCTAACCGGGACAGGGACCAAAAACATTCAGTACTTC. Together with reference TRBV7-2 and TRBJ2-4, the CDR3 gives the full variable domain: GAGVSQSPSNKVTEKGKDVELRCDPISGHTALYWYRQSLGQGLEFLIYFQGNSAPDKSGLPSDRFSAERTGGSVSTLTIQRTQQEDSAVYLCASSLTGTGTKNIQYFGAGTRLSVL.

The V call is TRBV5-8, the J call TRBJ2-3; possibly TRBD2 for D (5 bases). Trimming pared 0 bases from V and 0 bases from J, leaving 5 bases between. The CDR3 contains 14 residues. The germline V gene encodes CDR1 SGHTS and CDR2 YDEGEE. The CDR3 DNA reads as TGTGCCAGCAGCTTGGGGACTAGCACAGATACGCAGTATTTT. Amino acids: CASSLGTSTDTQYF.

This clone was seen a few times. The rearrangement joins TRBV7-9 to TRBJ2-7, with 10 nucleotides matching TRBD2. Trimming cost V 4 bases and J 2 bases; bases outside gene matches: 5. This CDR3 comprises 15 residues. Germline loops: CDR1 SEHNR, CDR2 FQNEAQ (reference sequence). The CDR3 DNA sequence: TGTGCCAGCAGCTCAAGGACTAGCGGAGCCTACGAGCAGTACTTC. Translated, it gives CASSSRTSGAYEQYF.

The chain has TRBV19 and TRBJ2-2; D is uncertain. From germline, CDR1 is LNHDA and CDR2 SQIVND (reference sequence). V lost 5 bases, J lost 3 bases, and 4 bases lay in between. The CDR3 spans 12 residues. The CDR3 DNA reads as TGTGCCAGTAGTCATGACACCGGGGAGCTGTTTTTT. This gives the protein CASSHDTGELFF.

The chain carries TRBV11-1 and TRBJ2-7; the match to TRBD2 covers 11 bases. Germline CDR1 reads SGHAT; CDR2 reads FQDESV (reference sequence). CDR3 size: 15 residues. V was clipped by 5 bases and J by 7 bases; unmatched bases: 10. The CDR3 spells CASSRPASGGSEQYF. CDR3 bases: TGTGCCAGCAGCCGTCCGGCTAGCGGGGGGTCGGAGCAGTACTTC.

The chain carries TRBV28 and TRBJ1-1; D is unresolved. CDR3 length: 11 residues. Germline CDR1 MDHEN, CDR2 SYDVKM. V was clipped by 9 bases and J by 5 bases, with 10 bases between them. Written as DNA, the CDR3 is TGTGCCAGTGTGAGGAGGACTGAAGCTTTCTTT. Translation gives CASVRRTEAFF.

J is TRBJ1-1 and V is TRBV7-2, with a weak D call TRBD1 (6 bases). Trimming stripped 1 base from V and 8 bases from J, with 14 bases between. The CDR3 length is 14 residues. Germline loops: CDR1 SGHTA, CDR2 FQGNSA. This CDR3 is CASSLDSQGKEAFF. CDR3 in DNA: TGTGCCAGCAGCTTAGATAGTCAGGGGAAAGAAGCTTTCTTT.

V is TRBV2 and J is TRBJ1-1, with D tentatively TRBD1 (5 bases). CDR1 is SNHLY and CDR2 is FYNNEI in the germline V gene. Trimming pared 4 bases from V and 4 bases from J, leaving 10 bases between. This CDR3 is built from 13 residues. The CDR3 spells CASSGDQGTEAFF. In nucleotides, the CDR3 is TGTGCCAGCAGTGGGGATCAGGGCACTGAAGCTTTCTTT.

This chain connects TRBV28 to TRBJ1-2; maybe TRBD1 (6 bases). The CDR3 is 16 residues long. Germline values: CDR1 MDHEN, CDR2 SYDVKM. V was trimmed by 2 bases and J by 1 base, leaving 14 bases between them. Here the CDR3 reads CASSLGGGGFNYGYTF. The CDR3 region has the DNA TGTGCCAGCAGTTTAGGGGGAGGGGGATTTAACTATGGCTACACCTTC.

V and J are TRBV13 and TRBJ1-3, with 7 bases identical to TRBD1. The CDR3 sequence is 17 residues long. Looked up from germline, CDR1 is PRHDT and CDR2 is FYEKMQ (reference sequence). With V trimmed by 2 bases and J by 4 bases, 11 bases remained unmatched. CDR3 amino acids: CASSLRFGTGAGNTIYF. Here the CDR3 DNA reads TGTGCCAGCAGCTTAAGGTTCGGTACAGGGGCGGGAAACACCATATATTTT.

This clone was picked up a small number of times. The chain joins TRBV5-1 to TRBJ2-7, with a weak D call TRBD1 (6 bases). CDR1 is SGHRS and CDR2 is YFSETQ in the germline V gene. The length of the CDR3 is 12 residues. Trimming left V 4 bases short and J 4 bases short, with 9 bases between. CDR3 nucleotide sequence: TGCGCCAGCAGCGTCGGACAGTACGAGCAGTACTTC. Translation: CASSVGQYEQYF.

The V gene is TRBV14, the J gene TRBJ2-3; the D is unclear. This CDR3 spans 16 amino acids. The germline CDR1 and CDR2 sequences are SGHDN and FVKESK. With 0 bases removed from V and 3 bases from J, the gap between germline ends came to 13 bases. CDR3 protein: CASSQDKSFETDTQYF. CDR3 DNA sequence: TGTGCCAGCAGCCAAGATAAAAGCTTTGAGACAGATACGCAGTATTTT.

The rearrangement joins TRBV2 to TRBJ2-1; 11 nucleotides align to TRBD1. CDR1 and CDR2 (germline): SNHLY, FYNNEI. This CDR3 region has 15 residues. The V segment lost 5 bases and the J segment 4 bases; nucleotides outside the gene matches: 4. CDR3 DNA sequence: TGTGCCAGCAGTCCCGGGACAGGGGGGTACAATGAGCAGTTCTTC. Translation gives CASSPGTGGYNEQFF.

The chain has TRBV11-2 and TRBJ2-1; 10 nucleotides match TRBD1. The CDR3 contains 15 residues. Germline values: CDR1 SGHAT, CDR2 FQNNGV. V shed 4 bases and J 9 bases; nucleotides not matched to a gene: 9. The DNA for the CDR3 is TGTGCCAGCAGCTCGACCGGGACAGGGGTGAGTGAGCAGTTCTTC. It encodes CASSSTGTGVSEQFF. The full variable domain, its missing parts supplied by reference TRBV11-2 and TRBJ2-1, is EAGVAQSPRYKIIEKRQSVAFWCNPISGHATLYWYQQILGQGPKLLIQFQNNGVVDDSQLPKDRFSAERLKGVDSTLKIQPAKLEDSAVYLCASSSTGTGVSEQFFGPGTRLTVL.